This T cell receptor (beta chain) was observed in a study of blood T cell repertoires in COVID-19. Overall study: The United States, Italy and Spain were the sources of the acute and convalescent COVID-19 samples. From T cells, B-cell-depleted T cells, or PBMCs came the material, which was cDNA or gDNA.

Trimming shortened V by 1 base and J by 7 bases, and 12 bases separated the two germline ends. CDR3 length equals 13 residues. Germline V gene data show CDR1 as SGHRS and CDR2 as YFSETQ. Points on this clone: The sample carries other DNA sequences with the same CDR3.

In the original workflow: Reference gene primer amplification gave estimated nucleated cell counts. TCRdb's copy holds only in-frame clones and misses some; the assay was immunoSEQ multiplex PCR. The V and J calls and clone size come from that table; D and trimming were worked out from the DNA. The sample has under 150,000 clones, approximately 84% seen once. The rearrangement uses TRBV5-1 and TRBJ2-7, with D perhaps matching TRBD1 (5 bases). This TCR came from a human donor in a cohort sampled during active COVID-19. Sequencing used peripheral blood. The CDR3 DNA follows: TGCGCCAGCAGCTTGCAACAGGATTATGAGCAGTACTTC. This gives the protein CASSLQQDYEQYF.